This entry features one T cell receptor beta chain sequence. Its cognate antigen is unknown. Using its own MiXCR run on the 5' RACE reads, TCRdb lists one record per CDR3 protein. Seen here are approximately 600,000 distinct CDR3 sequences, just over 7% observed once, and the top ten hold roughly 1.6%. The record originates from a study of identical twins. The study, taken as a whole, reports: Clonotypes of the beta chain that were abundant in cord blood carried fewer insertions (memory repertoires showed none). Diverse VJ usage suggested most zero-insertion clonotypes were not invariant T cells. Beta out-of-frame sequences displayed a weaker excess of sharing between twins.

Trimming took 2 bases from V and 3 from J; bases not matched to a gene: 6. This CDR3 has 15 residues. From germline, CDR1 is SGHDT and CDR2 YYEEEE. The sample was also linked to a second study, of yellow fever vaccine responses in identical twins.

The clonotype comes from a young woman in good health. J is TRBJ2-5 and V is TRBV5-6; TRBD2 aligns across 8 bases. Sequencing was performed on PBMCs. The CDR3 coding sequence is TGTGCCAGCAGCTTTGGCGGGGGGTTTAAAGAGACCCAGTACTTC. The encoded protein is CASSFGGGFKETQYF.